This T cell receptor (beta chain) was identified in a study of blood T cell repertoires in COVID-19. Profiled with immunoSEQ multiplex PCR; TCRdb holds only in-frame clones, not every one. The sample yields about 250,000 clones, approximately 88% seen once. This clone was detected once. There are 15 residues in the CDR3. V shed 3 bases, J shed 0 bases, and the junction held 2 bases outside the gene matches. The germline CDR1 and CDR2 sequences are ENHRY and SYGVKD. The origin of this receptor is a man aged 40-55 years with acute or convalescent COVID-19. The sample consisted of peripheral blood. This chain connects TRBV10-3 to TRBJ1-3; 7 nucleotides match TRBD1. The CDR3 sequence is CAISDRGYSGNTIYF. CDR3 DNA: TGTGCCATCAGTGACAGGGGGTACTCTGGAAACACCATATATTTT.